A selection of T cell receptor beta chains follows, all from one sample in a study of shared clonotypes between healthy human individuals. Clones were read by immunoSEQ multiplex PCR, and TCRdb kept only the in-frame ones, dropping some. The table shows some 1.5 million clones, with roughly 98% occurring only once. Sequencing was carried out using naive CD4+ T cells sorted from blood. The receptors come from a man aged 25 to 40 in good health. CDR3s include the opening cysteine and the closing phenylalanine or tryptophan. A D gene is named only where the DNA matches it firmly. Size values are once, few and many counts, or a class for expanded clones, and some rows have none.

CDR3nt	CDR3aa	d_gene	j_gene	abundance	v_gene
TGTGCCAGCAGTTTATTCGCAGTGGGTAGCGGGAGGGGCCATGAGCAGTTCTTC	CASSLFAVGSGRGHEQFF	TRBD2	TRBJ2-1	-	TRBV27
TGTGCCAGCAGTGAGACAGGGGTCGGCTCTGGAAACACCATATATTTT	CASSETGVGSGNTIYF	TRBD1	TRBJ1-3	-	TRBV2
TGTGCCAGCTCACCTATTCCAGGGCAGCCCCAGCATTTT	CASSPIPGQPQHF	-	TRBJ1-5	once	TRBV18
TGTGCCAGCAGCGGGGGACAGATTAATGAAAAACTGTTTTTT	CASSGGQINEKLFF	TRBD1	TRBJ1-4	-	TRBV2
TGTGCCAGCTCACCGGCTTCGAGCACAGATACGCAGTATTTT	CASSPASSTDTQYF	-	TRBJ2-3	-	TRBV18
TGTGCCAGCCTAGTTTGGGACAGCACAGATACGCAGTATTTT	CASLVWDSTDTQYF	-	TRBJ2-3	-	TRBV6-4
TGTGCCAGCAGGAGACAGGGGGCGAGGGTTTACTTC	CASRRQGARVYF	TRBD1	TRBJ2-7	once	TRBV2
TGCGCCAGCAGACCCCAAAAGAACACTGAAGCTTTCTTT	CASRPQKNTEAFF	-	TRBJ1-1	-	TRBV5-1
TGCGCCAGCAGCTACAGCGGGAACCCCTACAATGAGCAGTTCTTC	CASSYSGNPYNEQFF	TRBD2	TRBJ2-1	-	TRBV5-1
TGTGCCAGTAGTGGCCACAGGGGAGCCCCATCTGGGGCCAACGTCCTGACTTTC	CASSGHRGAPSGANVLTF	TRBD1	TRBJ2-6	-	TRBV19
TGTGCCAGCAGTTTAGCAGGGGGCGTCAATGGCTACACCTTC	CASSLAGGVNGYTF	TRBD1	TRBJ1-2	-	TRBV28
TGTGCCAGCAGCTCGCTACAGGGGGTTGGCGAGCAGTACTTC	CASSSLQGVGEQYF	TRBD1	TRBJ2-7	once	TRBV7-8
TGTGCCAGCAGTCTAACAGGGGTTGCTAATGAAAAACTGTTTTTT	CASSLTGVANEKLFF	TRBD1	TRBJ1-4	once	TRBV6-5
TGTGCTAGCAGCTGGGATGGAGGGGAGGGTCCAGAGACCCAGTACTTC	CASSWDGGEGPETQYF	TRBD2	TRBJ2-5	-	TRBV7-7
TGTGCCAGCACCGAGAGTCCCGGGACGGATGGCTACACCTTC	CASTESPGTDGYTF	-	TRBJ1-2	-	TRBV28
TGTGCCAGCAGTGAACCCCCTGGGGTAGCTGGCGAGCAGTACTTC	CASSEPPGVAGEQYF	-	TRBJ2-7	-	TRBV6-1
TGTGCCAACGACGTTGTCAGGTTTAACTATGGCTACACCTTC	CANDVVRFNYGYTF	-	TRBJ1-2	-	TRBV7-9
TGTGCCAGCAGCCCGCGGCCGGACGATACGCAGTATTTT	CASSPRPDDTQYF	-	TRBJ2-3	-	TRBV11-3
TGTGCCAGCAGCTTGCGGACAGGGCTCACCGGGGAGCTGTTTTTT	CASSLRTGLTGELFF	TRBD1	TRBJ2-2	-	TRBV7-9
TGTGCCAGCAGCCAAGCCTCCCTTCGCTTGGCCCAGCATTTT	CASSQASLRLAQHF	-	TRBJ1-5	-	TRBV14
TGTGCCAGCAGCGCAGGGGCGATCTCTGGAAACACCATATATTTT	CASSAGAISGNTIYF	-	TRBJ1-3	-	TRBV11-3
TGTGCCAGCTCACCTTTGGGGGTTCGCGACGAGCAGTACTTC	CASSPLGVRDEQYF	-	TRBJ2-7	-	TRBV18
TGTGCCAGCAGCGTAGCTACAGGGTCAACCTACGAGCAGTACTTC	CASSVATGSTYEQYF	-	TRBJ2-7	-	TRBV9
TGTGCCATCAGGGATCTACCGTTCACAGATACGCAGTATTTT	CAIRDLPFTDTQYF	-	TRBJ2-3	-	TRBV10-3
TGTGCCAGCAGCTTGGGGGACAGGGTTCCGGACGAGCAGTACTTC	CASSLGDRVPDEQYF	TRBD1	TRBJ2-7	-	TRBV7-9
TGTGCCAGCAGGGGGGACGGGCCGCCCCAGCATTTT	CASRGDGPPQHF	-	TRBJ1-5	-	TRBV2
TGTGCCAGCAGCCGAGGCGCGGGAGTTACGGTCGGGGAGCTGTTTTTT	CASSRGAGVTVGELFF	TRBD2	TRBJ2-2	once	TRBV14
TGTGCCAGCAGCTCATCCGTAGGGGCGGTTAAAGAGACCCAGTACTTC	CASSSSVGAVKETQYF	-	TRBJ2-5	-	TRBV7-8
TGCGCCAGCAGAGACCTAGGGGGCGGTTTCGAGCAGTACTTC	CASRDLGGGFEQYF	TRBD1	TRBJ2-7	-	TRBV10-2
TGTGCCAGCAGCCTAGGAAGGGGAACTAGCCAGGCCGAGCAGTTCTTC	CASSLGRGTSQAEQFF	-	TRBJ2-1	-	TRBV11-2
TGTGCCAGTACCCGGACAGGGAGAGGTGCAGATACGCAGTATTTT	CASTRTGRGADTQYF	TRBD1	TRBJ2-3	-	TRBV19
TGTGCCAGCAGCGCCGGGAGGAGCTCCTACAATGAGCAGTTCTTC	CASSAGRSSYNEQFF	TRBD2	TRBJ2-1	-	TRBV9
TGTGCCAGCAGCCTAAGCCAGGGGAACACTGAAGCTTTCTTT	CASSLSQGNTEAFF	-	TRBJ1-1	-	TRBV5-3
TGTGCCAGTAGTATGGGATCCACCATATATTTT	CASSMGSTIYF	-	TRBJ1-3	-	TRBV19
TGTGCCAGCTCACCCGATACACAGAGCACAGATACGCAGTATTTT	CASSPDTQSTDTQYF	-	TRBJ2-3	-	TRBV18
TGTGCCAGTACCGGGACAGGGGGTAGTGAGCAGTTCTTC	CASTGTGGSEQFF	TRBD1	TRBJ2-1	-	TRBV19
TGTGCCAGCAGCTCAGGACTAGCGGGAGGTTCTTCGGGGTCCGCGCGGTCCTACGGGGAGCTGTTTTTT	CASSSGLAGGSSGSARSYGELFF	TRBD2	TRBJ2-2	-	TRBV9